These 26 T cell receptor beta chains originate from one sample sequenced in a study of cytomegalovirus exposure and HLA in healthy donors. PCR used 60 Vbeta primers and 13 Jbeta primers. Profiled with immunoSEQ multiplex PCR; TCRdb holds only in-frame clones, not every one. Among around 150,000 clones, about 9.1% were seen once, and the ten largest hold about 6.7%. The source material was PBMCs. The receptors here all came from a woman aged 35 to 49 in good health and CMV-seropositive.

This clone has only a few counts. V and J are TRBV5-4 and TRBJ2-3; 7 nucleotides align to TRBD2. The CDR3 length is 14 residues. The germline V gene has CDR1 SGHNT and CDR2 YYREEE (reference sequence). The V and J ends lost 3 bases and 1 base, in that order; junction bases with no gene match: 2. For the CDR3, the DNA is TGTGCCAGCAGCTGGGGGGGTGGCACAGATACGCAGTATTTT. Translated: CASSWGGGTDTQYF.

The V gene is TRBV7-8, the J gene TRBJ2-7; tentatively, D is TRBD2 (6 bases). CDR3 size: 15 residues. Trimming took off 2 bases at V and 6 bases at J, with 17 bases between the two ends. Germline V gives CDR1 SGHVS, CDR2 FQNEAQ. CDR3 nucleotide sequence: TGTGCCAGCAGCTTATCGGGGATGGAGGGGTCCGAGCAGTACTTC. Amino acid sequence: CASSLSGMEGSEQYF.

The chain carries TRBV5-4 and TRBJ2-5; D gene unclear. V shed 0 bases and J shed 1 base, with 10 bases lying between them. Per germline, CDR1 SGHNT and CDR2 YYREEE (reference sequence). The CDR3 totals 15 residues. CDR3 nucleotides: TGTGCCAGCAGCTTGGAGGCAGGCCCCCAAGAGACCCAGTACTTC. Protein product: CASSLEAGPQETQYF.

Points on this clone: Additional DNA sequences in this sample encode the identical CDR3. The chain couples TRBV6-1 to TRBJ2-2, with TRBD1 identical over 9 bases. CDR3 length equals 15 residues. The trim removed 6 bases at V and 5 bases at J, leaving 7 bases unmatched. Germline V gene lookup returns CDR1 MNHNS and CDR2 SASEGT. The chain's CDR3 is CASRKGQGGTGELFF. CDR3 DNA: TGTGCCAGCAGGAAGGGACAGGGCGGTACCGGGGAGCTGTTTTTT.

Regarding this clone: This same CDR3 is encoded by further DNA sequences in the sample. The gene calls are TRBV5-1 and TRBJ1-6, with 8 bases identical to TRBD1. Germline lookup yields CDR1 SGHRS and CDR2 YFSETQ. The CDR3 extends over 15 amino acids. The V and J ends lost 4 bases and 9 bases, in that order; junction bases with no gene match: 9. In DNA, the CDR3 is TGCGCCAGCAGCCGGGACGGCAGGGGGCCTTCACCCCTCCACTTT. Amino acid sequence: CASSRDGRGPSPLHF.

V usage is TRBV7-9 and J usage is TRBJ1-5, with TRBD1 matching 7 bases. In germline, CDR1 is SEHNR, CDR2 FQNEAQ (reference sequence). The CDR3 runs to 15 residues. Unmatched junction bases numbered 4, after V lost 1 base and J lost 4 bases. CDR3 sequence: CASSLGGTVNQPQHF. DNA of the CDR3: TGTGCCAGCAGCTTAGGGGGGACAGTTAATCAGCCCCAGCATTTT.

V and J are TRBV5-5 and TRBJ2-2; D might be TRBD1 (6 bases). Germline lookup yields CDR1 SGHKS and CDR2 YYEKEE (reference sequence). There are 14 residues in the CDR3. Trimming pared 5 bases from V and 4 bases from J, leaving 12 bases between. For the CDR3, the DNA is TGTGCCAGCAGACTCGACAGGACCACCGGGGAGCTGTTTTTT. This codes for CASRLDRTTGELFF.

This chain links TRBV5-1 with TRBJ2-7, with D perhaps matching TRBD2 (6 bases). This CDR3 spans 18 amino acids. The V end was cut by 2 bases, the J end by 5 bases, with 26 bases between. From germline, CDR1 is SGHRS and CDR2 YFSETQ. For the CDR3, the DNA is TGCGCCAGCAGCTTCGGTCTAACCGCGGGGAAAGACTTAAACGAGCAGTACTTC. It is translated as CASSFGLTAGKDLNEQYF.

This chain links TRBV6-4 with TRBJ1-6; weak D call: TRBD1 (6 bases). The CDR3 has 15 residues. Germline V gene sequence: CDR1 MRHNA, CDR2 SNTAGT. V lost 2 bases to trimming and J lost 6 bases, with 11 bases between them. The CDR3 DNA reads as TGTGCCAGCAGTGACCTAGGGGGGGGTAATTCACCCCTCCACTTT. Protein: CASSDLGGGNSPLHF.

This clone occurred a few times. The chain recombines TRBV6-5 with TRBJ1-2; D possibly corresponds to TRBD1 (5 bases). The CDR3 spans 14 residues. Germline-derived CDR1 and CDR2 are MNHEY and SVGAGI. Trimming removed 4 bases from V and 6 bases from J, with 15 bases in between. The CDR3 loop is CASSLGESRNGYTF. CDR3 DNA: TGTGCCAGCAGTTTAGGGGAAAGTAGAAATGGCTACACCTTC.

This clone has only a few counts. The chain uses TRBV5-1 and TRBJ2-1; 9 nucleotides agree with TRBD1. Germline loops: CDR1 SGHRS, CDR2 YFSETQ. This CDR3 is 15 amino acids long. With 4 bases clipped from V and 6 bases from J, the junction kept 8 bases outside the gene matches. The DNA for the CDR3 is TGCGCCAGCAGCACCGGACAGGGGAGTTTCAATGAGCAGTTCTTC. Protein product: CASSTGQGSFNEQFF. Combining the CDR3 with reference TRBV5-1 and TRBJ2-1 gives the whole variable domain KAGVTQTPRYLIKTRGQQVTLSCSPISGHRSVSWYQQTPGQGLQFLFEYFSETQRNKGNFPGRFSGRQFSNSRSEMNVSTLELGDSALYLCASSTGQGSFNEQFFGPGTRLTVL.

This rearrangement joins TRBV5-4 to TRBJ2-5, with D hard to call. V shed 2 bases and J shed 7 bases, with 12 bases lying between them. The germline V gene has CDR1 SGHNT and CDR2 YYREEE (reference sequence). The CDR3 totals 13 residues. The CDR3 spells CASSLTPPGTQYF. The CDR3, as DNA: TGTGCCAGCAGCTTAACCCCCCCGGGGACCCAGTACTTC.

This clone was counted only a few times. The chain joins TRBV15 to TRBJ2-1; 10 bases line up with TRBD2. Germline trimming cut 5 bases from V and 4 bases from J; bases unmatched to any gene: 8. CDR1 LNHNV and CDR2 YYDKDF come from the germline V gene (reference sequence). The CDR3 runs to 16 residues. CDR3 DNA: TGTGCCACCAGCGGAAAACTAGCGGGGCCATACAATGAGCAGTTCTTC. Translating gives CATSGKLAGPYNEQFF.

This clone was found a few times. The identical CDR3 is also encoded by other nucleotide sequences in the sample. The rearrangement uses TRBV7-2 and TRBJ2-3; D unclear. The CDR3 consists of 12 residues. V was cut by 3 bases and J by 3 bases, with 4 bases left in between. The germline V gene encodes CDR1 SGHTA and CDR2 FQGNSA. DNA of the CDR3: TGTGCCAGCAGCTTCTCGACAGATACGCAGTATTTT. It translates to CASSFSTDTQYF.

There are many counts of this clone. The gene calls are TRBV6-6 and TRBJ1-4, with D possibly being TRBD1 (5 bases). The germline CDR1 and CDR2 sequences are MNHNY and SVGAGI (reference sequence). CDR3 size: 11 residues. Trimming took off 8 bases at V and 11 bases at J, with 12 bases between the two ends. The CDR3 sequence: CASQGAGKLFF. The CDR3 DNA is TGTGCCAGCCAAGGGGCTGGGAAACTGTTTTTT.

DNA of the CDR3: TGTGCCAGCTCACCTTTGGAGGGACAGGGGGCGTTCGGACCCCATTCACCCCTCCACTTT. It translates to CASSPLEGQGAFGPHSPLHF. The chain combines TRBV18 with TRBJ1-6, with 12 bases that match TRBD1. The CDR3 is 20 amino acids. Germline trimming cut 3 bases from V and 8 bases from J; bases unmatched to any gene: 17. Germline lookup yields CDR1 KGHSH and CDR2 LQKENI.

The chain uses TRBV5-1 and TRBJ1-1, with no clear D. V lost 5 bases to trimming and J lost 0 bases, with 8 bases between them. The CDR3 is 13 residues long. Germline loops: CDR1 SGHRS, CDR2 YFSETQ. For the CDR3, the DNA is TGCGCCAGCAGACGGACTCTGAACACTGAAGCTTTCTTT. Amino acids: CASRRTLNTEAFF.

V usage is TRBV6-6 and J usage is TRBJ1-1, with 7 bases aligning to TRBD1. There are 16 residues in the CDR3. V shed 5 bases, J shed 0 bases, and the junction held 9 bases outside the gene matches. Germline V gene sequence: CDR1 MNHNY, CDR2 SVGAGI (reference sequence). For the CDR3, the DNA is TGTGCCAGCAGTCATAGGCGGACAGGATTGAACACTGAAGCTTTCTTT. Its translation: CASSHRRTGLNTEAFF.

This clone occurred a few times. The CDR3 region has the DNA TGTGCCAGCAGCCGCGGACAGTTTGCAACTAATGAAAAACTGTTTTTT. It is translated as CASSRGQFATNEKLFF. The gene calls are TRBV5-8 and TRBJ1-4, with D possibly matching TRBD1 (6 bases). From germline, CDR1 is SGHTS and CDR2 YDEGEE. The V and J ends lost 4 bases and 0 bases respectively, with 13 bases between them. The length of the CDR3 is 16 residues.

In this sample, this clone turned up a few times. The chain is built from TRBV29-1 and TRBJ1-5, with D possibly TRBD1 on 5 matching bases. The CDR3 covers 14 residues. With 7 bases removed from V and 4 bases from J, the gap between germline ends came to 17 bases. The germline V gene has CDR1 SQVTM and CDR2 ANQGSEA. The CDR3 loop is CSASLGGLNQPQHF. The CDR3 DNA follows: TGCAGCGCCTCATTGGGGGGACTTAATCAGCCCCAGCATTTT.

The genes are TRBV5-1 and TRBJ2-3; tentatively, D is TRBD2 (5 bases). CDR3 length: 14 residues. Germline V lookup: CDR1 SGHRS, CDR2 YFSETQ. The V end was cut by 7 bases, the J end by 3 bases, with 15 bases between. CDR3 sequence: CASSSGMRTDTQYF. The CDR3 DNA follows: TGCGCCAGCTCCTCCGGGATGCGAACAGATACGCAGTATTTT. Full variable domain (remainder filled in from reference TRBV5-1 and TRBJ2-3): KAGVTQTPRYLIKTRGQQVTLSCSPISGHRSVSWYQQTPGQGLQFLFEYFSETQRNKGNFPGRFSGRQFSNSRSEMNVSTLELGDSALYLCASSSGMRTDTQYFGPGTRLTVL.

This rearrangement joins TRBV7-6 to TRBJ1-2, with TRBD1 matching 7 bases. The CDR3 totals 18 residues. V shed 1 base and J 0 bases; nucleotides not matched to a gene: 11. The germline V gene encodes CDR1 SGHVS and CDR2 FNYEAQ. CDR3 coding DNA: TGTGCCAGCAGCTTAGACGGACAGGAGAAGTGGGCTAACTATGGCTACACCTTC. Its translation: CASSLDGQEKWANYGYTF.

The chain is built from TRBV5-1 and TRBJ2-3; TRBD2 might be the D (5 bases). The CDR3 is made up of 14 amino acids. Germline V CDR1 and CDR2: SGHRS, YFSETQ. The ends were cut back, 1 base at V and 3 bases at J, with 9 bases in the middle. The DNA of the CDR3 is TGCGCCAGCAGCTTGCTAGCCCTTACAGATACGCAGTATTTT. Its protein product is CASSLLALTDTQYF.

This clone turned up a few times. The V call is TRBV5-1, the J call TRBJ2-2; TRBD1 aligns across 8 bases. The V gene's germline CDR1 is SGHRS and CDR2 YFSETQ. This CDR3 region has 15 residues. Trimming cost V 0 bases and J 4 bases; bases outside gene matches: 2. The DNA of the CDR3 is TGCGCCAGCAGCTTGGGACAGGGGTTCACCGGGGAGCTGTTTTTT. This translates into CASSLGQGFTGELFF.

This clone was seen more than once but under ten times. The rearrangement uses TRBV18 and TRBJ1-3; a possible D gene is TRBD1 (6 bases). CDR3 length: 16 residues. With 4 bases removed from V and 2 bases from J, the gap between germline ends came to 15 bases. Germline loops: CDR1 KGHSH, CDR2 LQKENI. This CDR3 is CASSLQGRRTGNTIYF. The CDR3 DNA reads TGTGCCAGCTCACTACAGGGACGTCGTACTGGAAACACCATATATTTT.

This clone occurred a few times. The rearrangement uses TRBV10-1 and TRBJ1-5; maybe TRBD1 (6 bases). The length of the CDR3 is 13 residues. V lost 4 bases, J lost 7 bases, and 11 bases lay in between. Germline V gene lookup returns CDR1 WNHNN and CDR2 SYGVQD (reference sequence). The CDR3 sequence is CASSGTGLQPQHF. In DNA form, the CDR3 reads TGCGCCAGCAGTGGTACAGGGCTGCAGCCCCAGCATTTT.